This T cell receptor (beta chain) was recovered during a study of cytomegalovirus exposure and HLA in healthy donors. Study findings and constraints: Some TCR beta chains (around 180 of them) were listed as cytomegalovirus-associated.

The CDR3 runs 15 residues. Germline CDR1 is MDHEN and CDR2 is SYDVKM. Only a few counts were recorded for this clone. The antigen is not known. Relative to the germline gene, one junction end is altered; a read error may explain this. With 60 Vbeta and 13 Jbeta primers, the PCR was carried out. Only in-frame clones appear in the TCRdb table, and some are missing; sequencing was by immunoSEQ multiplex PCR. The data contain over 80,000 clones, about 66% of them singletons. The sample taken for sequencing was PBMCs. The rearrangement uses TRBV28 and TRBJ1-5, with 7 bases identical to TRBD1. This TCR came from a boy aged 5-17 years in good health and CMV-seropositive. The CDR3: CASSKDRLGNQPQNF. In DNA, the CDR3 is TGTGCCAGCAGTAAGGACAGGCTCGGCAATCAGCCCCAGAATTTT.